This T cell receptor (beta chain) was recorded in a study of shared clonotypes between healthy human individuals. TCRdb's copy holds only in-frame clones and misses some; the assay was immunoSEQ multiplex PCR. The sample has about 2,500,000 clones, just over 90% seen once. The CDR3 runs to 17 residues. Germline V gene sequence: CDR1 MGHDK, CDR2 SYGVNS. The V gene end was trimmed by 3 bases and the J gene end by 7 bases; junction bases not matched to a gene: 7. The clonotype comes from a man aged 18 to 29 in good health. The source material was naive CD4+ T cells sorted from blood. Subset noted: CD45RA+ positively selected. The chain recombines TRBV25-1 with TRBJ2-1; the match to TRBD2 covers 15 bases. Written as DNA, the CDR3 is TGTGCCAGCAGTGAGTCGGGACTAGCGGGAGGCTCAAATGAGCAGTTCTTC. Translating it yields CASSESGLAGGSNEQFF. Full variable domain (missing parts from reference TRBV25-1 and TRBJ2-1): EADIYQTPRYLVIGTGKKITLECSQTMGHDKMYWYQQDPGMELHLIHYSYGVNSTEKGDLSSESTVSRIRTEHFPLTLESARPSHTSQYLCASSESGLAGGSNEQFFGPGTRLTVL.